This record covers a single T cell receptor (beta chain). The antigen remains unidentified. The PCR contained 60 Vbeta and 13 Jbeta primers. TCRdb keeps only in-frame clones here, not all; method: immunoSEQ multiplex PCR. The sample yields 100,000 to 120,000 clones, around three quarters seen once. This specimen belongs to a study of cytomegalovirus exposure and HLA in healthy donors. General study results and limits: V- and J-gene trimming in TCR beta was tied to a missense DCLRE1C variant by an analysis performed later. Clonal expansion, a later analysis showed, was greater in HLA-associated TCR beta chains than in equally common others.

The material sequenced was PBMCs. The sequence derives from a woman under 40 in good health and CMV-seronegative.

The CDR3 sequence is CASARANSPLHF. The CDR3 DNA is TGTGCCAGCGCGAGGGCTAATTCACCCCTCCACTTT. The V call is TRBV2, the J call TRBJ1-6; no definite D call. Trimming cost V 8 bases and J 6 bases, with 8 bases left between them. The length of the CDR3 is 12 residues. CDR1 is SNHLY and CDR2 is FYNNEI in the germline V gene.